Listed below are T cell receptor beta chains from one sample, sequenced in a study of patients and donors after allogeneic stem cell transplantation. TCRdb independently ran MiXCR on the RT-PCR reads; one entry per CDR3 protein. The table shows some 960,000 distinct CDR3 sequences, with about a sixth occurring only once. The sample comprised blood, either unsorted or a sorted T cell fraction (not recorded which). The receptors shown here come from a human donor who was either an allogeneic HSCT recipient or a stem cell or donor lymphocyte infusion donor (not recorded which). It is not recorded whose cells these are; they may come from a transplant donor. CDR3s include the opening cysteine and the closing phenylalanine or tryptophan. The D gene is left open where the match is weak. Clone size is stated in some rows and not others, as once, few, many or a class when expanded.

d_gene	v_gene	j_gene	abundance	CDR3aa	CDR3nt
.	TRBV5-6	TRBJ1-1	.	CASSLGMTEAFF	TGTGCCAGCAGCTTGGGCATGACTGAAGCTTTCTTT
TRBD1	TRBV5-1	TRBJ2-7	many	CASSSRDRGPYEQYF	TGCGCCAGCAGCTCCCGGGACAGGGGACCCTACGAGCAGTACTTC
.	TRBV7-2	TRBJ2-5	.	CASSSQENQETQYF	TGTGCCAGCAGCTCCCAGGAGAACCAAGAGACCCAGTACTTC
.	TRBV5-1	TRBJ2-3	.	CASSGYGQGADTQYF	TGCGCCAGCTCGGGGTACGGGCAGGGTGCAGATACGCAGTATTTT
.	TRBV20-1	TRBJ1-1	few	CSASRGGEAFF	TGCAGTGCTAGTAGGGGGGGAGAAGCTTTCTTT
.	TRBV27	TRBJ2-3	many	CASSLTRAASDTQYF	TGTGCCAGCAGTCTGACGCGGGCCGCCTCAGATACGCAGTATTTT
TRBD2	TRBV11-3	TRBJ2-1	.	CASGTSGRFNEQFF	TGTGCCAGCGGTACTAGCGGGAGATTCAATGAGCAGTTCTTC
.	TRBV2	TRBJ2-1	.	CASSEQFF	TGTGCCAGCAGTGAGCAGTTCTTC
TRBD2	TRBV20-1	TRBJ2-5	few	CSARQVELAGGEETQYF	TGCAGTGCTAGGCAAGTAGAACTAGCGGGAGGAGAAGAGACCCAGTACTTC
TRBD2	TRBV4-2	TRBJ2-3	.	CASSQELAGPDTQYF	TGTGCCAGCAGCCAAGAGCTAGCGGGCCCAGATACGCAGTATTTT
.	TRBV20-1	TRBJ1-1	few	CSARTKVTEAFF	TGCAGTGCTAGAACCAAGGTCACTGAAGCTTTCTTT
.	TRBV6-5	TRBJ2-7	.	CASSYRAERYEQYF	TGTGCCAGCAGTTACAGGGCAGAAAGGTACGAGCAGTACTTC
.	TRBV5-1	TRBJ1-4	.	CASSLDRRDEKLFF	TGCGCCAGCAGCTTGGACAGGAGGGACGAAAAACTGTTTTTT
.	TRBV5-6	TRBJ2-2	.	CASSLEIGRTTGELFF	TGTGCCAGCAGCTTGGAGATAGGGCGGACCACCGGGGAGCTGTTTTTT
.	TRBV7-2	TRBJ1-2	.	CASRRGYYGYTF	TGTGCCAGCAGGAGGGGGTACTATGGCTACACCTTC
TRBD1	TRBV29-1	TRBJ1-1	few	CSVRGSLLNTEAFF	TGCAGCGTCAGGGGGAGCTTATTGAACACTGAAGCTTTCTTT
TRBD2	TRBV7-3	TRBJ2-3	.	CASSRVGSGTGDTQYF	TGTGCCAGCAGCCGCGTGGGGAGCGGGACTGGAGATACGCAGTATTTT
.	TRBV20-1	TRBJ2-2	.	CSAGGQTGELFF	TGCAGTGCTGGAGGGCAAACCGGGGAGCTGTTTTTT
.	TRBV20-1	TRBJ2-5	.	CSALLSRVFGTQYF	TGCAGTGCTCTCTTATCTAGGGTATTTGGGACCCAGTACTTC
TRBD1	TRBV20-1	TRBJ1-6	.	CSAAGGGFDSPLHF	TGCAGTGCTGCAGGGGGCGGGTTTGATTCACCCCTCCACTTT
.	TRBV20-1	TRBJ1-2	few	CSARATASYGYGYTF	TGCAGTGCTAGAGCTACAGCTTCCTATGGCTATGGCTACACCTTC
.	TRBV6-5	TRBJ2-1	.	CASSYAVGNNEQFF	TGTGCCAGCAGTTACGCAGTCGGTAACAATGAGCAGTTCTTC
.	TRBV9	TRBJ1-2	.	CASSVEFAGNYGYTF	TGTGCCAGCAGCGTAGAATTTGCAGGAAACTATGGCTACACCTTC
.	TRBV29-1	TRBJ1-2	.	CSVSGGGYTF	TGCAGCGTTTCTGGGGGTGGCTACACCTTC
.	TRBV4-3	TRBJ2-3	few	CASSQRGGALGDTQYF	TGCGCCAGCAGCCAAAGAGGGGGGGCCCTGGGAGATACGCAGTATTTT
.	TRBV3-1	TRBJ1-2	.	CASSQEVAVNSGYTF	TGTGCCAGCAGCCAAGAAGTGGCAGTAAACTCGGGCTACACCTTC
.	TRBV21-1	TRBJ1-5	.	CASIRVVGSNQPQHF	TGTGCCAGCATACGAGTTGTGGGATCCAATCAACCCCAGCATTTT
TRBD2	TRBV6-5	TRBJ2-7	few	CASSYSEGRLAGGYEQYF	TGTGCCAGCAGTTACTCGGAGGGGCGACTAGCGGGAGGGTACGAGCAGTACTTC
TRBD1	TRBV12-3/TRBV12-4	TRBJ2-7	few	CASRGGQGREGGSYEQYF	TGTGCCAGCAGAGGGGGACAGGGACGTGAAGGGGGCTCCTACGAGCAGTACTTC
.	TRBV7-3	TRBJ2-7	.	CASSLRAGTYEQYF	TGTGCCAGCAGCTTAAGAGCCGGAACCTACGAGCAGTACTTC
.	TRBV3-1	TRBJ2-1	few	CASSQDPTVDGSF	TGTGCCAGCAGCCAAGATCCGACAGTAGACGGCTCATTC
.	TRBV12-3/TRBV12-4	TRBJ1-2	many	CASSFAGHTRDANYGYTF	TGTGCCAGCAGTTTCGCGGGACATACTAGAGACGCTAACTATGGCTACACCTTC
.	TRBV29-1	TRBJ2-5	few	CSVPDRGARRETQYF	TGCAGCGTCCCCGACCGGGGGGCGCGTCGAGAGACCCAGTACTTC
TRBD2	TRBV18	TRBJ2-1	few	CASSRGGRADNEQFF	TGTGCCAGCTCCAGGGGCGGGAGGGCCGACAATGAGCAGTTCTTC
.	TRBV20-1	TRBJ1-1	few	CSALRQTPRNTEAFF	TGCAGTGCTCTCAGACAGACACCTCGGAACACTGAAGCTTTCTTT
.	TRBV29-1	TRBJ1-2	few	CSVEFRAPYGYTF	TGCAGCGTTGAATTCCGGGCCCCATATGGCTACACCTTC
.	TRBV27	TRBJ2-7	.	CASSPGGHPYEQYF	TGTGCCAGCAGTCCTGGGGGACACCCCTACGAGCAGTACTTC
TRBD1	TRBV4-2	TRBJ1-2	few	CASSQVRTGNYGYTF	TGTGCCAGCAGCCAAGTTCGGACAGGGAACTATGGCTACACCTTC
TRBD2	TRBV20-1	TRBJ2-3	many	CSAPKGASGRMDTQYF	TGCAGTGCACCGAAGGGGGCTAGCGGGAGAATGGATACGCAGTATTTT
TRBD1	TRBV6-1	TRBJ2-1	.	CASSENVDRDRKFF	TGTGCCAGCAGTGAAAACGTGGACAGGGACCGGAAATTCTTC
TRBD1	TRBV7-9	TRBJ1-6	few	CASSIQGNNSPLHF	TGTGCCAGCAGCATACAGGGGAACAATTCACCCCTCCACTTT
.	TRBV20-1	TRBJ2-6	once	CSAYTLRGSGANVLTF	TGCAGTGCTTATACTCTCAGGGGATCTGGGGCCAACGTCCTGACTTTC
.	TRBV7-2	TRBJ1-2	many	CASSLDGYTF	TGTGCCAGCAGCTTAGATGGCTACACCTTC
TRBD1	TRBV7-9	TRBJ2-7	many	CASSPTGAYEQYF	TGTGCCAGCAGCCCGACAGGGGCCTACGAGCAGTACTTC
.	TRBV5-1	TRBJ1-1	.	CASSFTRDTEAFF	TGCGCCAGCAGCTTTACGAGGGACACTGAAGCTTTCTTT
.	TRBV18	TRBJ2-7	.	CASSPTGFRYEQYF	TGTGCCAGCTCGCCAACAGGGTTTCGCTACGAGCAGTACTTC
TRBD1	TRBV7-2	TRBJ2-7	.	CASSFKQGSEQYF	TGTGCCAGCAGCTTCAAACAGGGGAGCGAGCAGTACTTC
.	TRBV12-3/TRBV12-4	TRBJ2-3	many	CASSPSRRDTQYF	TGTGCCAGCAGCCCTTCGAGGAGGGATACGCAGTATTTT
.	TRBV25-1	TRBJ2-3	.	CASSDARGTDTQYF	TGTGCCAGCAGTGATGCCAGGGGCACAGATACGCAGTATTTT
.	TRBV21-1	TRBJ2-7	few	CASSKDGSLTDEQYF	TGTGCCAGCAGCAAAGACGGCAGTTTAACCGACGAGCAGTACTTC
.	TRBV21-1	TRBJ2-1	few	CASSPSGQGYNEQFF	TGTGCCAGCAGCCCTTCGGGACAAGGATACAATGAGCAGTTCTTC
.	TRBV28	TRBJ1-6	once	CASSDEGRTGDSPLHF	TGTGCCAGCAGTGATGAGGGACGAACCGGCGATTCACCCCTCCACTTT
.	TRBV6-1	TRBJ2-1	.	CASSEFSTGVYNEQFF	TGTGCCAGCAGTGAATTCAGCACGGGAGTGTACAATGAGCAGTTCTTC
TRBD1	TRBV7-3	TRBJ2-7	.	CASSPTGDRGYYEQYF	TGTGCCAGCAGCCCCACCGGGGACAGGGGTTACTACGAGCAGTACTTC
.	TRBV30	TRBJ1-4	.	CAWSPRTWATNEKLFF	TGTGCCTGGAGTCCGAGGACGTGGGCAACTAATGAAAAACTGTTTTTT
TRBD2	TRBV6-2/TRBV6-3	TRBJ2-1	.	CASSRPSSGGNNEQFF	TGTGCCAGCAGCCGACCTTCTAGCGGGGGAAACAATGAGCAGTTCTTC
.	TRBV3-1	TRBJ2-2	few	CASSQNGLGRAGELFF	TGTGCCAGCAGCCAAAACGGGTTGGGACGCGCCGGGGAGCTGTTTTTT